The 18 T cell receptor beta chains in this list originate from one sample, sequenced in a study of blood T cell repertoires in COVID-19. The table came from immunoSEQ multiplex PCR; TCRdb's copy has only in-frame clones and leaves some out. Of 73,000 or so clones in the sample, around 83% were seen once. The sample taken for sequencing was peripheral blood. The receptors here all came from a woman in her fifties or sixties with acute or convalescent COVID-19.

This clone showed up just a few times. The chain recombines TRBV5-1 with TRBJ2-2, with TRBD2 matching over 7 bases. Germline loops: CDR1 SGHRS, CDR2 YFSETQ. The CDR3 extends over 16 amino acids. The V gene end was trimmed by 6 bases and the J gene end by 3 bases; junction bases not matched to a gene: 11. The CDR3 DNA reads TGCGCCAGCACCGAAACTTCGGGGGGTGACACCGGGGAGCTGTTTTTT. Its protein product is CASTETSGGDTGELFF.

The chain combines TRBV4-1 with TRBJ1-5, with 8 nucleotides matching TRBD1. J was trimmed by 6 bases and V by 4 bases; bases with no gene match: 11. Germline V gene data show CDR1 as MGHRA and CDR2 as YSYEKL. The CDR3 sequence is 16 residues long. The CDR3 region is CASSPSPDRGVQPQHF. DNA for the CDR3: TGCGCCAGCAGCCCATCCCCCGACAGGGGTGTTCAGCCCCAGCATTTT.

This sequence joins TRBV19 and TRBJ1-3; D is uncertain. The CDR3 is 15 amino acids. Per germline, CDR1 LNHDA and CDR2 SQIVND (reference sequence). The V end lost 4 bases, the J end lost 0 bases, and 10 bases lay between the germline ends. The CDR3 bases are TGTGCCAGTAGTAAGTGGGCTGACTCTGGAAACACCATATATTTT. This gives the protein CASSKWADSGNTIYF.

The chain employs TRBV2 and TRBJ1-6; D is perhaps TRBD1 (5 bases). The germline V gene encodes CDR1 SNHLY and CDR2 FYNNEI. V dropped 7 bases and J dropped 5 bases, with 12 bases sitting between them. The CDR3 is made up of 14 amino acids. CDR3 amino acids: CASNPDTDNSPLHF. As DNA, the CDR3 is TGTGCCAGCAACCCGGACACGGATAATTCACCCCTCCACTTT.

The chain couples TRBV29-1 to TRBJ1-4; tentative D call: TRBD1 (6 bases). In germline, CDR1 is SQVTM, CDR2 ANQGSEA. The CDR3 covers 13 residues. Trimming shortened V by 4 bases and J by 7 bases, and 13 bases separated the two germline ends. DNA of the CDR3: TGCAGCGTTGCGGGACACAGGGCTGAAAAACTGTTTTTT. Protein sequence: CSVAGHRAEKLFF.

The chain uses TRBV19 and TRBJ1-1, with a possible D match to TRBD1 (6 bases). Between the trimmed V and J ends, which lost 2 bases and 7 bases, there was a span of 8 bases. The CDR3 loop spans 12 amino acids. CDR1 and CDR2 from the germline V gene are LNHDA and SQIVND (reference sequence). The DNA of the CDR3 is TGTGCCAGTAGTATATCCAGGGGTGAAGCTTTCTTT. Translation gives CASSISRGEAFF. Drawing the rest from reference TRBV19 and TRBJ1-1, the complete variable domain is DGGITQSPKYLFRKEGQNVTLSCEQNLNHDAMYWYRQDPGQGLRLIYYSQIVNDFQKGDIAEGYSVSREKKESFPLTVTSAQKNPTAFYLCASSISRGEAFFGQGTRLTVV.

V usage is TRBV12-3 or TRBV12-4 and J usage is TRBJ1-5; no clear D gene. The V end lost 1 base, the J end lost 7 bases, and 8 bases lay between the germline ends. This CDR3 is 13 amino acids long. The CDR3 DNA reads TGTGCCAGCAGTTTAGGAGAGAGGCAGCCCCAGCATTTT. Translation: CASSLGERQPQHF.

The chain is built from TRBV3-1 (or the pseudogene TRBV3-2) and TRBJ1-6; D gene unclear. Trimming took off 7 bases at V and 0 bases at J, with 10 bases between the two ends. The CDR3 loop spans 15 amino acids. Germline V gives CDR1 LGHDT, CDR2 YNNKEL (reference sequence). The CDR3 DNA reads TGTGCCAGCAACCTACAGAGCTCCTATAATTCACCCCTCCACTTT. The encoded protein is CASNLQSSYNSPLHF.

This chain joins TRBV19 and TRBJ2-7; TRBD1 agrees at 10 bases. Germline V gene sequence: CDR1 LNHDA, CDR2 SQIVND (reference sequence). Losses at the gene ends were 9 bases for V and 6 bases for J; bases not matched to a gene: 2. This CDR3 comprises 11 residues. The CDR3 bases are TGTGCCAGAAGGACAGGGGGCGAGCAGTACTTC. Its translation is CARRTGGEQYF. Based on the CDR3 plus reference TRBV19 and TRBJ2-7, the full variable domain is DGGITQSPKYLFRKEGQNVTLSCEQNLNHDAMYWYRQDPGQGLRLIYYSQIVNDFQKGDIAEGYSVSREKKESFPLTVTSAQKNPTAFYLCARRTGGEQYFGPGTRLTVT.

The gene calls are TRBV21-1 and TRBJ1-2. TRBV21-1 is a listed pseudogene. The CDR3 runs to 12 residues. The CDR3 bases are TGTGCCAGCAAAGGCCTGGCGGGGGGCTACACCTTC. This encodes CASKGLAGGYTF.

This chain links TRBV19 with TRBJ2-7, with D tentatively TRBD1 (6 bases). Germline CDR1 and CDR2: LNHDA and SQIVND (reference sequence). V lost 4 bases to trimming and J lost 5 bases, with 9 bases between them. This CDR3 comprises 12 residues. This chain's CDR3 is CASSSSGDEQYF. In DNA, the CDR3 is TGTGCCAGTAGTAGCTCAGGGGACGAGCAGTACTTC.

This chain joins TRBV10-1 and TRBJ1-1; maybe TRBD1 (5 bases). Trimming removed 2 bases from V and 1 base from J, with 20 bases in between. The CDR3 sequence is 18 residues long. Germline CDR1 reads WNHNN; CDR2 reads SYGVQD (reference sequence). The DNA for the CDR3 is TGCGCCAGCAGTGAGGCCCGGGGAGGGGTATCGGGGAACACTGAAGCTTTCTTT. It codes for CASSEARGGVSGNTEAFF.

This chain links TRBV15 with TRBJ1-1; possible D gene TRBD1, 5 bases. With 0 bases removed from V and 3 bases from J, the gap between germline ends came to 20 bases. The germline V gene has CDR1 LNHNV and CDR2 YYDKDF (reference sequence). This CDR3 has 18 residues. DNA of the CDR3: TGTGCCACCAGCAGAGATAGACAGTTAAGTTATAAGGACACTGAAGCTTTCTTT. Its protein is CATSRDRQLSYKDTEAFF.

This chain joins TRBV30 and TRBJ1-6; D may be TRBD1 (6 bases). CDR3 length equals 15 residues. With 0 bases removed from V and 11 bases from J, the gap between germline ends came to 17 bases. Per the germline V gene, CDR1 is GTSNPN and CDR2 is SVGIG (reference sequence). The chain's CDR3 is CAWSVPTGTGAPLHF. The CDR3 nucleotides are TGTGCCTGGAGTGTCCCCACAGGGACCGGGGCACCCCTCCACTTT.

The CDR3 DNA is TGCGCCAGCAGCCTAAGATTTGCAGGGATCCAGGGACAGCCCCAGCATTTT. Amino acid sequence: CASSLRFAGIQGQPQHF. The chain combines TRBV4-1 with TRBJ1-5, with D perhaps matching TRBD1 (5 bases). Germline V gene lookup returns CDR1 MGHRA and CDR2 YSYEKL. This CDR3 contains 17 residues. The V end was cut by 4 bases, the J end by 7 bases, with 23 bases between.

CDR3 nucleotide sequence: TGTGCCAGCAGTTTAGTCGGGAACACTGAAGCTTTCTTT. As protein: CASSLVGNTEAFF. This rearrangement joins TRBV12-3 or TRBV12-4 to TRBJ1-1; D remains unclear. The CDR3 length is 13 residues. With 1 base removed from V and 1 base from J, the gap between germline ends came to 4 bases.

The J gene is TRBJ1-6, the V gene TRBV6-5; 8 bases map to TRBD1. With 6 bases clipped from V and 8 bases from J, the junction kept 3 bases outside the gene matches. The CDR3 is made up of 13 amino acids. Germline loops: CDR1 MNHEY, CDR2 SVGAGI. The CDR3 spells CASSPGGYSPLHF. The CDR3 region has the DNA TGTGCCAGCAGCCCAGGGGGCTATTCACCCCTCCACTTT.

The chain employs TRBV6-5 and TRBJ1-6, with 7 bases identical to TRBD1. This CDR3 has 15 residues. Germline V gives CDR1 MNHEY, CDR2 SVGAGI. J was trimmed by 14 bases and V by 5 bases; bases with no gene match: 15. The CDR3 coding sequence is TGTGCCAGCAGTACCACCGGGACAGCGACCTCGGCCCTCCACTTT. Translated, it gives CASSTTGTATSALHF.